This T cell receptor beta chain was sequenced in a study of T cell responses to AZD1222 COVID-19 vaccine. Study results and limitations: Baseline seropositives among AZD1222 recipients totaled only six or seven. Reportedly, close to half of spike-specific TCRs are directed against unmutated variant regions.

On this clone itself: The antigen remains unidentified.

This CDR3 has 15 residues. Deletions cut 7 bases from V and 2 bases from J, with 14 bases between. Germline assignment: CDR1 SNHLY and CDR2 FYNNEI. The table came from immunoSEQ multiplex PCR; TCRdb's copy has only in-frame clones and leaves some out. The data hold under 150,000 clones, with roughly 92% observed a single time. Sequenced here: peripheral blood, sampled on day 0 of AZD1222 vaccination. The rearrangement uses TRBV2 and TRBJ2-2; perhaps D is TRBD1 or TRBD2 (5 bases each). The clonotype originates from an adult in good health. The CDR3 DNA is TGTGCCAGCACCTGGGACGGCGCTAACACCGGGGAGCTGTTTTTT. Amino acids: CASTWDGANTGELFF.